The 6 T cell receptor beta chains presented below share a single source sample, sequenced in a study of T cells expressing NK-cell markers (TCRdb year 2020). Library generation was performed with 5' RACE. The run used an Illumina HiSeq 2000. After reprocessing by TCRdb, each CDR3 protein sequence is one entry, and no DNA is given. The sample table holds some 410,000 distinct CDR3 sequences. The ten biggest clones cover 6% to 9.5% of the sample. Material for sequencing was blood T cells: a sorted CD56 or NKG2C T cell subset, CD4+ or CD8+ T cells, or bulk PBMC T cells (not recorded which). These receptors were taken from a woman between 18 and 75 years old in good health.

The CDR3 sequence: CSVELFLSSYNEQFF. The rearrangement joins TRBV29-1 to TRBJ2-1. CDR3 length: 15 residues. Germline CDR1 SQVTM, CDR2 ANQGSEA.

J is TRBJ2-5 and V is TRBV28; TCRdb picks TRBD1, but there is no DNA to check that call. CDR1 and CDR2 (germline): MDHEN, SYDVKM. This CDR3 spans 16 amino acids. The CDR3 spells CASSLYRGGTQETQYF.

The chain links TRBV7-8 to TRBJ2-7; TCRdb's D call of TRBD1 is untestable without DNA. CDR1 is SGHVS and CDR2 is FQNEAQ in the germline V gene. The CDR3 sequence is 13 residues long. CDR3 residues: CASSGNRVHEQYF.

This chain links TRBV5-1 with TRBJ2-3; TCRdb returns TRBD1, unconfirmable since there is no DNA. The CDR3 covers 16 residues. CDR1 is SGHRS and CDR2 is YFSETQ in the germline V gene. The CDR3 reads CASSLGQASVTDTQYF.

This chain uses TRBV9 with TRBJ1-2. The CDR3 loop spans 16 amino acids. Germline V gene sequence: CDR1 SGDLS, CDR2 YYNGEE. The chain's CDR3 is CASSVGDGVVNYGYTF.

The chain recombines TRBV5-1 with TRBJ2-7; lacking DNA, the TRBD1 call made by TCRdb goes unchecked. This CDR3 contains 12 residues. From germline, CDR1 is SGHRS and CDR2 YFSETQ. The CDR3 region is CASSPPSYEQYF.